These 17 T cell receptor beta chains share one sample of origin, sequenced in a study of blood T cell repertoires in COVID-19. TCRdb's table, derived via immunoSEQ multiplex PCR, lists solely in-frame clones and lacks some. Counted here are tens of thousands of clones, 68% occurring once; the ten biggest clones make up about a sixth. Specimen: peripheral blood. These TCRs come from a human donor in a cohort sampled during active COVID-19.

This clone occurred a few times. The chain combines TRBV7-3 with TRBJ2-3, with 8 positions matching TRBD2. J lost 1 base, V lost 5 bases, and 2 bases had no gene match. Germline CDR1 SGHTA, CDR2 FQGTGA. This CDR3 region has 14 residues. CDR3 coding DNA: TGTGCCAGCAGCCCAGCGGGGGGCACAGATACGCAGTATTTT. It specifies CASSPAGGTDTQYF.

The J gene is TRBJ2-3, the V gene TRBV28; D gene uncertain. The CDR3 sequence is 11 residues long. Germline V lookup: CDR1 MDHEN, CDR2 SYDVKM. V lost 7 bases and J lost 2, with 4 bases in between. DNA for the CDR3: TGTGCCAGCACCCTCACAGATACGCAGTATTTT. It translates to CASTLTDTQYF.

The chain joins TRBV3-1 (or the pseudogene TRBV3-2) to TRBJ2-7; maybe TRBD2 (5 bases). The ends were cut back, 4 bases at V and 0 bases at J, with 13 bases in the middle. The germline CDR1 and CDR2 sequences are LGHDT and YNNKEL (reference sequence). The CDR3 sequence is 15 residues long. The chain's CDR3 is CASSPLSGLSYEQYF. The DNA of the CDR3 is TGTGCCAGCAGCCCTTTGTCTGGACTCTCCTACGAGCAGTACTTC.

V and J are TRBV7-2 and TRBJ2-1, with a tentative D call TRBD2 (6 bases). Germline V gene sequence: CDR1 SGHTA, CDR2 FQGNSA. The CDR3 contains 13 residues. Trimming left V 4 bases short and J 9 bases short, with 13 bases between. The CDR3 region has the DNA TGTGCCAGCAGCTCGGGACTTTCCTCTGAGCAGTTCTTC. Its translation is CASSSGLSSEQFF.

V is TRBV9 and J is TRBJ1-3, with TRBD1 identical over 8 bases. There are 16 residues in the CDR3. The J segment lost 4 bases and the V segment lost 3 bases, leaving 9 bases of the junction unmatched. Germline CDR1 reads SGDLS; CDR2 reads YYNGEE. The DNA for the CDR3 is TGTGCCAGCAGCGCCGCCACCGGACAGGGCGGAAACACCATATATTTT. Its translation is CASSAATGQGGNTIYF.

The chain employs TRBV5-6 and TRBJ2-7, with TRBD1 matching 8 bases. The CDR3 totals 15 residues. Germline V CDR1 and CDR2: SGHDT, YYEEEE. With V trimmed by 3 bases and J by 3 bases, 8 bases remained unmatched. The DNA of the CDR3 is TGTGCCAGCAGCTACTCGGGACAGGCTTTCTACGAGCAGTACTTC. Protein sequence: CASSYSGQAFYEQYF.

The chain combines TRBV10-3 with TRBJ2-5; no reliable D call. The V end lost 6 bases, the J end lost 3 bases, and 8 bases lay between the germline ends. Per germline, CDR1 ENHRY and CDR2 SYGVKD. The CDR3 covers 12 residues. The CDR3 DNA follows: TGTGCCATCAGGAGTGAAAAAGAGACCCAGTACTTC. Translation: CAIRSEKETQYF.

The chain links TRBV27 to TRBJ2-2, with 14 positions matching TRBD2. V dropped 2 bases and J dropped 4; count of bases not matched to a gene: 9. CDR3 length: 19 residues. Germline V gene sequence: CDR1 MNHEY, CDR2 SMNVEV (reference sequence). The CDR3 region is CASSLRGLAGGRGTGELFF. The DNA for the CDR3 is TGTGCCAGCAGTTTACGAGGACTAGCGGGAGGAAGGGGCACCGGGGAGCTGTTTTTT.

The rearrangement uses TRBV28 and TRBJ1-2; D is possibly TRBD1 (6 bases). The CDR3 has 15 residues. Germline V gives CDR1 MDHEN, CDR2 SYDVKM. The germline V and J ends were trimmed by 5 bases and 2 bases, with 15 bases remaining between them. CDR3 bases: TGTGCCAGCAGTCCTGAGGACAGACGGAACTATGGCTACACCTTC. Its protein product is CASSPEDRRNYGYTF.

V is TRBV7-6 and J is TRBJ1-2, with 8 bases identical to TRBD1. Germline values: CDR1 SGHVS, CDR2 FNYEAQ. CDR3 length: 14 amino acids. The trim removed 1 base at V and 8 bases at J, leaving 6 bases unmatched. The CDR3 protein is CASSLGGQGRGYTF. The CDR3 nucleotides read TGTGCCAGCAGCTTAGGCGGACAGGGTAGAGGCTACACCTTC.

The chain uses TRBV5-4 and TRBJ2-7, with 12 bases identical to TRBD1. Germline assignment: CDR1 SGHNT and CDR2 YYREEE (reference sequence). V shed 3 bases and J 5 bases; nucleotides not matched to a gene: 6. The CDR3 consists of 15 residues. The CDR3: CASSSGTGGLDEQYF. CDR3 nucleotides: TGTGCCAGCAGCTCGGGGACAGGGGGCTTAGACGAGCAGTACTTC. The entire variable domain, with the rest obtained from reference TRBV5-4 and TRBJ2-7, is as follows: ETGVTQSPTHLIKTRGQQVTLRCSSQSGHNTVSWYQQALGQGPQFIFQYYREEENGRGNFPPRFSGLQFPNYSSELNVNALELDDSALYLCASSSGTGGLDEQYFGPGTRLTVT.

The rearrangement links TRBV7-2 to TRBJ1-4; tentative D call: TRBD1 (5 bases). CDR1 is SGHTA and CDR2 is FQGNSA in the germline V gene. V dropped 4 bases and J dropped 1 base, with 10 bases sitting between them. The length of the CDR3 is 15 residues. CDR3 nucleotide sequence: TGTGCCAGCAGCTCCTCAGGGTTAACTAATGAAAAACTGTTTTTT. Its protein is CASSSSGLTNEKLFF.

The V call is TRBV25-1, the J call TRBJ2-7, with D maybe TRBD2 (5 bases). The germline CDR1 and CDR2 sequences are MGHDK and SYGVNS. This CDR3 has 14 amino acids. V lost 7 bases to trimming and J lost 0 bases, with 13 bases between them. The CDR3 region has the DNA TGTGCCAGCATGCCAGGCCGGGGCTCCTACGAGCAGTACTTC. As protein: CASMPGRGSYEQYF.

This chain's CDR3 is CASSQDGTRGPGHNEQFF. As DNA, the CDR3 is TGTGCCAGCAGCCAAGATGGGACTAGGGGCCCGGGGCACAATGAGCAGTTCTTC. The J gene is TRBJ2-1, the V gene TRBV3-1 (or the pseudogene TRBV3-2), with 8 bases identical to TRBD2. Germline assignment: CDR1 LGHDT and CDR2 YNNKEL (reference sequence). The CDR3 covers 18 residues. The J segment lost 5 bases and the V segment lost 0 bases, leaving 12 bases of the junction unmatched.

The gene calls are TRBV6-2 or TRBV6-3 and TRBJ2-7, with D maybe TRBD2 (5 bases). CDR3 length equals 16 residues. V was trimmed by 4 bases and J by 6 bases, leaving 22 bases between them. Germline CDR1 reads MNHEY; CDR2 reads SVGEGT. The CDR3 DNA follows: TGTGCCAGCAGTTTAGGTAGGTTTCCCGGACTCGGCGAGCAGTACTTC. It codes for CASSLGRFPGLGEQYF.

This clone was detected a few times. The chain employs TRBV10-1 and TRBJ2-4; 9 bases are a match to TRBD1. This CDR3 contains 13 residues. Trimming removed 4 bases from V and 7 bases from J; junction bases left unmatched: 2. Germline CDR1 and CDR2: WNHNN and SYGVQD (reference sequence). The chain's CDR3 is CASSGDRENIQYF. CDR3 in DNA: TGCGCCAGCAGTGGGGACAGGGAGAACATTCAGTACTTC.

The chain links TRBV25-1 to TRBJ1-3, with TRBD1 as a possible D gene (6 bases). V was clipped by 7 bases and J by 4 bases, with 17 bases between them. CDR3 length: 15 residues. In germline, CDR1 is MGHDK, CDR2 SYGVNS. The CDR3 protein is CASTAPGGLGNTIYF. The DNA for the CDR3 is TGTGCCAGCACCGCTCCGGGGGGGCTAGGAAACACCATATATTTT.